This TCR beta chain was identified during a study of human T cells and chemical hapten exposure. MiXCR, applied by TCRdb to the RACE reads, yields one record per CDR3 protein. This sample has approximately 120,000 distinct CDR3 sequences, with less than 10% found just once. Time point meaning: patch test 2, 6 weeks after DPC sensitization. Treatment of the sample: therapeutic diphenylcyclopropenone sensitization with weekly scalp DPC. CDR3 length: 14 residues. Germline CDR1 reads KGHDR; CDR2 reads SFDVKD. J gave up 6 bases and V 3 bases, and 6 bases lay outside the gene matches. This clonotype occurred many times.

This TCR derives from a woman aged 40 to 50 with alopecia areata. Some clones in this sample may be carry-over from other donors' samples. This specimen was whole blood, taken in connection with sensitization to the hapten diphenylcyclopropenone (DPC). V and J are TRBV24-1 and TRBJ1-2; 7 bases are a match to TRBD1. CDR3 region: CATSDGGQWHGYTF. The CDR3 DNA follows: TGTGCCACCAGTGATGGGGGACAGTGGCATGGCTACACCTTC.